Listed here are 8 T cell receptor beta chains from one sample, sequenced in a study of molecular identifiers for immune sequencing clone quantification. TCRdb re-called the PCR reads through MiXCR, storing one row per CDR3 protein. This repertoire shows about 500,000 distinct CDR3 sequences, around 23% found once; its top ten account for 0.7% to 0.9%. The source material was naive CD8+ T cells from blood, with Jurkat cell RNA spiked in. Stated subset: FACS-sorted CD8+CD4-CCR7+CD45RA+ naive T cells. These receptors were taken from a human donor in good health. Some libraries in this study had Jurkat cell RNA spiked in.

J is TRBJ2-1 and V is TRBV11-2, with 9 nucleotides matching TRBD1. The CDR3 extends over 16 amino acids. The V gene's germline CDR1 is SGHAT and CDR2 FQNNGV. Germline trimming cut 0 bases from V and 5 bases from J; bases unmatched to any gene: 5. The CDR3 spells CASSLDPGQGNNEQFF. The CDR3 DNA reads TGTGCCAGCAGCTTAGATCCGGGACAGGGTAACAATGAGCAGTTCTTC. The whole variable domain, remainder taken from reference TRBV11-2 and TRBJ2-1, is EAGVAQSPRYKIIEKRQSVAFWCNPISGHATLYWYQQILGQGPKLLIQFQNNGVVDDSQLPKDRFSAERLKGVDSTLKIQPAKLEDSAVYLCASSLDPGQGNNEQFFGPGTRLTVL.

For the CDR3, the DNA is TGCAGGGCCTGGGGAGCGTCAGGGACATCGGGCAATGAGCAGTTCTTC. As protein: CRAWGASGTSGNEQFF. This chain uses TRBV29-1 with TRBJ2-1; TRBD1 might be the D (6 bases). The germline V gene encodes CDR1 SQVTM and CDR2 ANQGSEA. The CDR3 contains 16 residues.

This clonotype was observed a few times. The CDR3 DNA follows: TGCGCCAGCAGCCAAGCTAGCGGGGGCCCGGTGGTAGATACGCAGTATTTT. It codes for CASSQASGGPVVDTQYF. The rearrangement uses TRBV4-3 and TRBJ2-3, with 10 bases that match TRBD2. Looked up from germline, CDR1 is LGHNA and CDR2 is YSLEER. V shed 1 base and J 5 bases; nucleotides not matched to a gene: 9. This CDR3 has 17 residues.

The table lists this clonotype with a few counts. The chain uses TRBV5-4 and TRBJ2-7, with 9 bases matching TRBD1. Germline V gives CDR1 SGHNT, CDR2 YYREEE (reference sequence). The ends lost 4 bases at V and 4 bases at J; junction bases unmatched: 9. The CDR3 runs to 15 residues. In DNA form, the CDR3 reads TGTGCCAGCAGCCCCGGTCCCGGGACAGGGTACGAGCAGTACTTC. Translation gives CASSPGPGTGYEQYF.

The CDR3 spells CAISGGGEAFF. Written as DNA, the CDR3 is TGTGCCATCTCAGGAGGGGGTGAAGCTTTCTTT. The rearrangement joins TRBV6-7 to TRBJ1-1; D might be TRBD1 (6 bases). TRBV6-7 is reported as an ORF; its role is uncertain. V lost 10 bases and J lost 7, with 13 bases in between. This CDR3 region has 11 residues.

This clonotype was seen a few times. The chain joins TRBV12-3 or TRBV12-4 to TRBJ1-1; no clear D. V was clipped by 3 bases and J by 4 bases, with 15 bases between them. The CDR3 sequence is 15 residues long. DNA of the CDR3: TGTGCCAGCAGTTTCGATGGCGAAGGGAGCACTGAAGCTTTCTTT. It yields the protein CASSFDGEGSTEAFF.

V gene TRBV4-2 combines with J gene TRBJ1-5; 7 bases are shared with TRBD1. The germline V gene encodes CDR1 LGHNA and CDR2 YNFKEQ. J was trimmed by 5 bases and V by 5 bases; bases with no gene match: 9. The CDR3 is 15 amino acids. The CDR3 coding sequence is TGTGCCAGCAGCTCAAGTCCGCAGGGGGATCAGCCCCAGCATTTT. Encoded protein: CASSSSPQGDQPQHF.

The chain links TRBV5-6 to TRBJ1-5; 7 bases are a match to TRBD1. The CDR3 is made up of 16 amino acids. V shed 4 bases and J 3 bases; nucleotides not matched to a gene: 10. Germline loops: CDR1 SGHDT, CDR2 YYEEEE. The CDR3 DNA sequence: TGTGCCAGCAGCGCCAGGGGGACAGCTTCCAATCAGCCCCAGCATTTT. Translating it yields CASSARGTASNQPQHF.